This T cell receptor beta chain derives from a study of vaccination and CD4 T cells after COVID-19. Cultured CD4+ T cell DNA underwent sequencing with the Oncomine TCR Beta short-read assay. Genomic DNA was drawn out of CD4+ T cells grown in culture. Via MiXCR, TCRdb re-called the PCR reads, giving one row per CDR3 protein. The sample lists some 9,200 distinct CDR3 sequences; approximately 35% were seen once. In the case of this clonotype: Its target is not known.

Germline V gene data show CDR1 as MNHEY and CDR2 as SVGEGT. The CDR3 loop spans 11 amino acids. V lost 5 bases, J lost 4 bases, and 2 bases lay in between. The treatment here: 10-day PBMC culture with coronavirus spike peptide pools or control peptides (ViraFEST assay). CD4+ T cells that came from the unexposed donor were collected before the COVID-19 pandemic (2011-2018). With approximately 10 ug/ml peptide pools and roughly 9.8 IU/ml IL-2, PBMCs were cultured at approximately 2 million per well. Probing of unexposed-donor CD4+ T cells with SARS-CoV-2 S/N and four cold-coronavirus spikes was done, cells permitting.

This TCR came from a human donor in good health. The source material was CD4+ T cells from blood, cultured in vitro. The rearrangement uses TRBV6-2 or TRBV6-3 and TRBJ2-2; D is unclear. CDR3 coding DNA: TGTGCCAGCAGTAGCACCGGGGAGCTGTTTTTT. Translating it yields CASSSTGELFF.